Listed here is a single TCR beta chain. What it recognizes is unknown. The sample is drawn from a study of T cell responses to AZD1222 COVID-19 vaccine. Study as a whole: Samples with a second dose at about 4 or about 12 weeks were pooled together.

V lost 5 bases and J lost 7; bases outside the gene matches: 6. Looked up from germline, CDR1 is SGHTA and CDR2 is FQGNSA. The CDR3 contains 14 residues. The assay was immunoSEQ multiplex PCR, and TCRdb's table has in-frame clones only and misses some. Here the sample spans 65,000 to 85,000 clones, less than 90% being singletons. General study findings and limits: CD4 TCRs associated with vaccination spanned spike, dominating at 160-218 and 743-854. It was only 6 or 7 AZD1222 recipients who were seropositive at baseline. Females made up more of the donors, who were largely white British, and clonal diversity may have come out too low.

The V call is TRBV7-2, the J call TRBJ2-1; 9 bases align to TRBD1. This sequence originates from an adult in good health. The starting material was peripheral blood, obtained on day 0 of AZD1222 vaccination. CDR3 nucleotide sequence: TGTGCCAGCAGCCCGGGACAGGGACTGAATGAGCAGTTCTTC. It yields the protein CASSPGQGLNEQFF.